This TCR beta chain was sequenced during a study of tumor-infiltrating lymphocytes in primary liver carcinoma. Points from the study as a whole: Against blood, tumors held a significantly higher top-250-clone fraction (p = 0.039). Overlap in tumor-adjacent and tumor-blood pairs fell below that of tumor region pairs.

In its sample, this clonotype was seen many times. What it binds is not known. The investigators made TCR beta cDNA from 400 to 550 ng total RNA, using a constant-region primer. What produced the TCR beta libraries was three nested multiplex PCR rounds using slightly modified ARM-PCR. PCR rounds one and two used TRBV1-TRBV30 forward primers with a C-beta reverse primer for around 9 cycles each. TCRdb processed the multiplex PCR reads anew with MiXCR; each CDR3 protein has one entry. Among about 200,000 distinct CDR3 sequences listed, around four fifths were seen once. Both RNA and DNA were isolated together from approximately 20-30 mg of bulk tissue that had not been sorted. V lost 3 bases and J lost 4; bases outside the gene matches: 2. Germline CDR1 and CDR2: SGHNT and YYREEE (reference sequence). The CDR3 is 13 amino acids.

The sequence came from a man aged 35-49 years with primary liver carcinoma and hepatitis B virus infection. Sequencing was done on a sample of tumor tissue from primary liver carcinoma. This chain connects TRBV5-4 to TRBJ2-5; 8 nucleotides match TRBD1. The CDR3 DNA sequence: TGTGCCAGCAGCTCGGACAGGGTAGAGACCCAGTACTTC. Its protein product is CASSSDRVETQYF.